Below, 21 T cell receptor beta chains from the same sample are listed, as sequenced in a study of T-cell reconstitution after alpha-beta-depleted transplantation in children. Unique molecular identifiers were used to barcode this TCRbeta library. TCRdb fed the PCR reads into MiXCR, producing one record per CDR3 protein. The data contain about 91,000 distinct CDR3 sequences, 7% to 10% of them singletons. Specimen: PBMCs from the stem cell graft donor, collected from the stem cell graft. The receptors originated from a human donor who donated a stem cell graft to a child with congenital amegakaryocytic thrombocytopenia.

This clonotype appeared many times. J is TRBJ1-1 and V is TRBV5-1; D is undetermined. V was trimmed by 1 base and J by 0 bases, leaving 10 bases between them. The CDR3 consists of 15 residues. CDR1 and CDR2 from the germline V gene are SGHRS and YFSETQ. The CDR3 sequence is CASSLNSPLNTEAFF. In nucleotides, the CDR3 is TGCGCCAGCAGCTTGAATTCGCCGTTGAACACTGAAGCTTTCTTT. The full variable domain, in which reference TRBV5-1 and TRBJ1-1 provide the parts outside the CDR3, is KAGVTQTPRYLIKTRGQQVTLSCSPISGHRSVSWYQQTPGQGLQFLFEYFSETQRNKGNFPGRFSGRQFSNSRSEMNVSTLELGDSALYLCASSLNSPLNTEAFFGQGTRLTVV.

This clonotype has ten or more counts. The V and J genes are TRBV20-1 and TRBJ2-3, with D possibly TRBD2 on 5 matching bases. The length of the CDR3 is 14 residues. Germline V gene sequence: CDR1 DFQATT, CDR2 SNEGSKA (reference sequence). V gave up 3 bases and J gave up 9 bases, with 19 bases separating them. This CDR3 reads CSASVTRGSNTQYF. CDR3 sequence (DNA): TGCAGTGCTAGTGTGACCCGGGGTTCAAACACGCAGTATTTT.

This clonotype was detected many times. The CDR3 spells CASSFSGNYGYTF. The CDR3 DNA reads as TGTGCCAGCAGTTTCTCCGGAAACTATGGCTACACCTTC. The chain joins TRBV12-3 or TRBV12-4 to TRBJ1-2, with D uncertain. This CDR3 is 13 amino acids long. Trimming removed 3 bases from V and 2 bases from J, with 7 bases in between.

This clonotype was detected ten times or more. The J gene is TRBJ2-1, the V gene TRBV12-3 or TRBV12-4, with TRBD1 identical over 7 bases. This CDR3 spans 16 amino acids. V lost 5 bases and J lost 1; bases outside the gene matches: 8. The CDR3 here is CASSPTRQGSYNEQFF. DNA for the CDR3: TGTGCCAGCAGTCCAACAAGACAGGGTTCCTACAATGAGCAGTTCTTC.

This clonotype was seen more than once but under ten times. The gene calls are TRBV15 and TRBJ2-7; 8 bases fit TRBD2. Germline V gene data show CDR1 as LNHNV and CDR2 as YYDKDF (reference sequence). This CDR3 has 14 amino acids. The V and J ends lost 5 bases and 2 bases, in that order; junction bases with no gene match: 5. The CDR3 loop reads CATSPTRGAYEQYF. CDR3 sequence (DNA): TGTGCCACCAGCCCGACGCGGGGGGCCTACGAGCAGTACTTC.

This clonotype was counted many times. The DNA of the CDR3 is TGTGCCAGCAGCCAGATCGGGGGCTATGGCTACACCTTC. Protein: CASSQIGGYGYTF. The chain employs TRBV28 and TRBJ1-2; D may be TRBD1 (5 bases). The V gene lost 6 bases and the J gene lost 4 bases, with 12 bases spanning the gap. Germline lookup yields CDR1 MDHEN and CDR2 SYDVKM. The length of the CDR3 is 13 residues.

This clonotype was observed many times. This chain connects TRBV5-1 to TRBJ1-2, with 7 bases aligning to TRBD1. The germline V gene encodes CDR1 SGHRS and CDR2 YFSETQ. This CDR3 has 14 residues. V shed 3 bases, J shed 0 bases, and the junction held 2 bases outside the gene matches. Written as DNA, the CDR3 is TGCGCCAGCAGCTGGGGACAGTCTAACTATGGCTACACCTTC. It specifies CASSWGQSNYGYTF.

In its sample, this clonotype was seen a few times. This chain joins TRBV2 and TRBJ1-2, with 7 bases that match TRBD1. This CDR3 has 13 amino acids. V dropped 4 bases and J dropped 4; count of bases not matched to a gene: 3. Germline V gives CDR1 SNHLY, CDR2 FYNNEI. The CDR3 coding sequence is TGTGCCAGCAGTGTGCGGGACAGCTATGGCTACACCTTC. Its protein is CASSVRDSYGYTF.

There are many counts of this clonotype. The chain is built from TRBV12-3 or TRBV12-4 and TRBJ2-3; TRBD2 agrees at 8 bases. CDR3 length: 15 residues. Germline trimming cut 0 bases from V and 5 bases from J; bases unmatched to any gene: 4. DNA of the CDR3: TGTGCCAGCAGTTTAGCGCTGGGACTAGGAGATACGCAGTATTTT. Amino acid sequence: CASSLALGLGDTQYF.

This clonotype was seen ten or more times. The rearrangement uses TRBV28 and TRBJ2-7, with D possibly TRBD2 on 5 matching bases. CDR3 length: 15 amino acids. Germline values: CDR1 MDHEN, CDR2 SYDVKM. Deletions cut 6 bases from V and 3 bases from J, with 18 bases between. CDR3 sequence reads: CASRPQLGFFYEQYF. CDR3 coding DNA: TGTGCCAGCAGGCCACAACTAGGTTTCTTCTACGAGCAGTACTTC.

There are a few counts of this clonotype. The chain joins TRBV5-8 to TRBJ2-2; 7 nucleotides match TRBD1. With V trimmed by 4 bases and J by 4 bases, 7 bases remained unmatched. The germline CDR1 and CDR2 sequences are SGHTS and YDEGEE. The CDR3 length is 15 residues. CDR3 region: CASSGDSGFTGELFF. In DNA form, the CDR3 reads TGTGCCAGCAGCGGGGACAGCGGCTTCACCGGGGAGCTGTTTTTT. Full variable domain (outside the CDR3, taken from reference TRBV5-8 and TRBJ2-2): EAGVTQSPTHLIKTRGQQATLRCSPISGHTSVYWYQQALGLGLQFLLWYDEGEERNRGNFPPRFSGRQFPNYSSELNVNALELEDSALYLCASSGDSGFTGELFFGEGSRLTVL.

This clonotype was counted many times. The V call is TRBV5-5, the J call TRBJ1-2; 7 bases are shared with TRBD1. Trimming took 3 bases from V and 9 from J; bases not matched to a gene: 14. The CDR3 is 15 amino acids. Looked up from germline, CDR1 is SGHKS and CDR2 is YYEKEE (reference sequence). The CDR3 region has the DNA TGTGCCAGCAGCTGGGAGACAGGGACTATGAGGAGCTACACCTTC. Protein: CASSWETGTMRSYTF.

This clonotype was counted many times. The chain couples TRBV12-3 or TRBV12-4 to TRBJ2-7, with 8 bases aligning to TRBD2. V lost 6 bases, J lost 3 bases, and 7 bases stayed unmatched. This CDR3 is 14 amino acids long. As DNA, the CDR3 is TGTGCCAGCAGCTCGGGACTAGACGGCTACGAGCAGTACTTC. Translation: CASSSGLDGYEQYF.

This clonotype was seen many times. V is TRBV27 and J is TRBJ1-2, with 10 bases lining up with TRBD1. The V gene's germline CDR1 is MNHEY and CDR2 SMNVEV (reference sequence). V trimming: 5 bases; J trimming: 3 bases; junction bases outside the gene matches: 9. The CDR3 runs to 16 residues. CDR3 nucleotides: TGTGCCAGCAGTGTCGTCCGGACAGGGGGTGACTATGGCTACACCTTC. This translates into CASSVVRTGGDYGYTF.

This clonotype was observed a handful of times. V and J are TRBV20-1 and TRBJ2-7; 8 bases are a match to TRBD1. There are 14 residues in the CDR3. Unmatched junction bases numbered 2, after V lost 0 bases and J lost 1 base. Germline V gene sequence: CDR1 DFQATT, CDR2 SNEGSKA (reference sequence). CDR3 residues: CSARDGTGSYEQYF. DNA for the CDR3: TGCAGTGCTAGAGACGGGACAGGTTCCTACGAGCAGTACTTC.

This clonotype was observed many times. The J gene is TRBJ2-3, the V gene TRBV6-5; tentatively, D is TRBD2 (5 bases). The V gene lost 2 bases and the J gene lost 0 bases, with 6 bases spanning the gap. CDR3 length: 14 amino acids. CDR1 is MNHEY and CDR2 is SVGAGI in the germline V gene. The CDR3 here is CASSYGGSTDTQYF. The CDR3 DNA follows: TGTGCCAGCAGTTACGGCGGGAGCACAGATACGCAGTATTTT.

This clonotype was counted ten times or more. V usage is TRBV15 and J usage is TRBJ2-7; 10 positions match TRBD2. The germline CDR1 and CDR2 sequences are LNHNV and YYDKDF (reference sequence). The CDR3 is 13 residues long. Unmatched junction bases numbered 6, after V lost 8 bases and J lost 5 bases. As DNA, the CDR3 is TGTGCCACCTCAGGTCTAGCGGGGGACGAGCAGTACTTC. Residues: CATSGLAGDEQYF.

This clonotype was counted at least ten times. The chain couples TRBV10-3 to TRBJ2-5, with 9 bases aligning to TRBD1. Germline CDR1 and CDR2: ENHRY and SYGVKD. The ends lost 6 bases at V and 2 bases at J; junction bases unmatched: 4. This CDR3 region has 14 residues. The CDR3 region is CAIRFDRGQETQYF. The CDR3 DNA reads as TGTGCCATCAGGTTCGACAGGGGGCAAGAGACCCAGTACTTC.

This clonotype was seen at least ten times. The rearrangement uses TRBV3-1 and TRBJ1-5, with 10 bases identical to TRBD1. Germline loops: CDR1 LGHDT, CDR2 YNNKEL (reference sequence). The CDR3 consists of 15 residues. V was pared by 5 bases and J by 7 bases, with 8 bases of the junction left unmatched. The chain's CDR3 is CASSSADRGYQPQHF. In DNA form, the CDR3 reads TGTGCCAGCAGCTCCGCGGACAGGGGGTACCAGCCCCAGCATTTT.

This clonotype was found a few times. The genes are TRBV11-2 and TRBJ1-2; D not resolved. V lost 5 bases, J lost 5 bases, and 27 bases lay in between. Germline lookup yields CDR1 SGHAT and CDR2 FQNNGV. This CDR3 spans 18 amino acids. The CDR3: CASSTTRGGNRLGYGYTF. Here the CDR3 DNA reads TGTGCCAGCAGCACAACAAGAGGTGGCAATCGATTAGGGTATGGCTACACCTTC.

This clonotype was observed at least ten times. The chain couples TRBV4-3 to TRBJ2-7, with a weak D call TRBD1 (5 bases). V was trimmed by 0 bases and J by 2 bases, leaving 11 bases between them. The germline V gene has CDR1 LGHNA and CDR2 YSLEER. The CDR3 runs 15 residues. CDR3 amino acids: CASSQDLAGPYEQYF. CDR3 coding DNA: TGCGCCAGCAGCCAAGATCTGGCAGGGCCCTACGAGCAGTACTTC.